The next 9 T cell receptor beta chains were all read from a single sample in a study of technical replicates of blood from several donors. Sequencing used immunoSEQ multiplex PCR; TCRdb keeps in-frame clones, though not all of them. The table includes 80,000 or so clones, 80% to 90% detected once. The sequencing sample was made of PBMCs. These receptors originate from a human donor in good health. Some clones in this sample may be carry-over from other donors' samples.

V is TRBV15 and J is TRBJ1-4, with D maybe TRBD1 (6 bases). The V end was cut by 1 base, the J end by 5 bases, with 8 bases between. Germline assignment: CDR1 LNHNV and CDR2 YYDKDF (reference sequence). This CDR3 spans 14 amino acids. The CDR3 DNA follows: TGTGCCACCAGCAGAGGGACAGAGAATGAAAAACTGTTTTTT. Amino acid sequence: CATSRGTENEKLFF.

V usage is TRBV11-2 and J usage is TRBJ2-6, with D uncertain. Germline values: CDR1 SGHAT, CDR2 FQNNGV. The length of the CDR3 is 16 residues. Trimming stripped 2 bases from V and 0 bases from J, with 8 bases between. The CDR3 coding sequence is TGTGCCAGCAGCTTAATACCGAGCTCTGGGGCCAACGTCCTGACTTTC. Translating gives CASSLIPSSGANVLTF.

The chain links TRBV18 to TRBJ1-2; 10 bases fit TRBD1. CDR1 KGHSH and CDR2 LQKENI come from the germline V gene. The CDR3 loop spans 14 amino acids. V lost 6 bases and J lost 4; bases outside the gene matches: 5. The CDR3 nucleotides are TGTGCCAGCTCGCCCGGACAGGGGGGCTATGGCTACACCTTC. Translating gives CASSPGQGGYGYTF.

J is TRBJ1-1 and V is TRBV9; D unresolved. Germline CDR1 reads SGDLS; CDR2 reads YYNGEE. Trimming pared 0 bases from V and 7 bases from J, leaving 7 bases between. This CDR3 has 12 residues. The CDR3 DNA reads TGTGCCAGCAGCGTAGGGGCCGGTGAAGCTTTCTTT. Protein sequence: CASSVGAGEAFF.

CDR3 nucleotide sequence: TGTGCTAGTGGTTTGGGGGACAGGGGTTTTGCAGATACGCAGTATTTT. Translation: CASGLGDRGFADTQYF. J is TRBJ2-3 and V is TRBV12-5, with 10 bases matching TRBD1. The germline gives CDR1 LGHNT, CDR2 FRNRAP. After removal of 1 base from V and 4 bases from J, the junction contained 5 bases not matched to a gene. This CDR3 has 16 amino acids.

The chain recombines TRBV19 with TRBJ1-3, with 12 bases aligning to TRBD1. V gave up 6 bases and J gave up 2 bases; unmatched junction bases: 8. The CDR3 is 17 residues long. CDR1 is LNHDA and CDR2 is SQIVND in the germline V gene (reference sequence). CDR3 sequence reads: CASRTGTGGSTGNTIYF. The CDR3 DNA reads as TGTGCCAGTAGAACCGGGACAGGGGGCAGCACTGGAAACACCATATATTTT. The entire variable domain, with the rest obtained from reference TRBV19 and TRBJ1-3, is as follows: DGGITQSPKYLFRKEGQNVTLSCEQNLNHDAMYWYRQDPGQGLRLIYYSQIVNDFQKGDIAEGYSVSREKKESFPLTVTSAQKNPTAFYLCASRTGTGGSTGNTIYFGEGSWLTVV.

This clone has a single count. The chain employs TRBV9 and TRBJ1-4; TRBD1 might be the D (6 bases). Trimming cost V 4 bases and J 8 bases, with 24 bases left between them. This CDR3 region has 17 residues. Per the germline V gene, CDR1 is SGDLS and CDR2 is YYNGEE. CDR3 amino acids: CASSPTSPGTRGEKLFF. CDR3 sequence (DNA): TGTGCCAGCAGCCCTACTTCACCCGGGACCAGGGGCGAAAAACTGTTTTTT. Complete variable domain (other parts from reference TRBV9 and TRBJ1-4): DSGVTQTPKHLITATGQRVTLRCSPRSGDLSVYWYQQSLDQGLQFLIQYYNGEERAKGNILERFSAQQFPDLHSELNLSSLELGDSALYFCASSPTSPGTRGEKLFFGSGTQLSVL.

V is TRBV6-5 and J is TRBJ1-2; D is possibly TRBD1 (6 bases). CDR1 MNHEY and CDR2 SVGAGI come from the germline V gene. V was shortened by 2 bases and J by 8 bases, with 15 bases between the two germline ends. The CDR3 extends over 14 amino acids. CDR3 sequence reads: CASSYADRPGGYTF. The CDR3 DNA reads TGTGCCAGCAGTTACGCAGACAGGCCCGGGGGCTACACCTTC.

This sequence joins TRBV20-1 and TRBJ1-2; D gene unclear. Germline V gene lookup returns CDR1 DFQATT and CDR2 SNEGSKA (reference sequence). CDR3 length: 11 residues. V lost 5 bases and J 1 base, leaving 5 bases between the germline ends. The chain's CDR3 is CSASYNYGYTF. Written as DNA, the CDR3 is TGCAGTGCTTCCTATAACTATGGCTACACCTTC.